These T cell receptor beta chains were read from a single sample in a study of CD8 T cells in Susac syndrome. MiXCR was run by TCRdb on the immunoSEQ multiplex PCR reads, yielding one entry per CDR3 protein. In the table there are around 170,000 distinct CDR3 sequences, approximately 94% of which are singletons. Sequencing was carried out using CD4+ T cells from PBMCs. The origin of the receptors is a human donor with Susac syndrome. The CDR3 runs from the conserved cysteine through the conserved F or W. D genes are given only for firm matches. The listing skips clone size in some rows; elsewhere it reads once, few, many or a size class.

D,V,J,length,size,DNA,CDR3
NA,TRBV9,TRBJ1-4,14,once,TGTGCCAGCGGACCCGGGGTCGGTAATGAAAAACTGTTTTTT,CASGPGVGNEKLFF
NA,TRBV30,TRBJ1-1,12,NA,TGTGCCTGGAGGAGGACGAACACTGAAGCTTTCTTT,CAWRRTNTEAFF
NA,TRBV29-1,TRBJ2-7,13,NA,TGCAGCGTTCAGAACAGGCTAGCCTACGAGCAGTACTTC,CSVQNRLAYEQYF
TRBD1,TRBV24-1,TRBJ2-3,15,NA,TGTGCCACCAGTGACTCGGACAGGCGCACAGATACGCAGTATTTT,CATSDSDRRTDTQYF
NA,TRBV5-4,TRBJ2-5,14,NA,TGTGCCAGCAGTTATAGGGGAGGACAAGAGACCCAGTACTTC,CASSYRGGQETQYF
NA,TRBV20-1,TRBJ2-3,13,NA,TGCAGTGCTATTGTAACTGTAACAGATACGCAGTATTTT,CSAIVTVTDTQYF
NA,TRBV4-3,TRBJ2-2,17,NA,TGCGCCAGCAGCCAAGATGGGCGGTCCCCAGGTGCCGGGGAGCTGTTTTTT,CASSQDGRSPGAGELFF
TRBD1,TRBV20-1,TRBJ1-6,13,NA,TGCAGTGCTAGACACAGGGGCCGTTCACCCCTCCACTTT,CSARHRGRSPLHF
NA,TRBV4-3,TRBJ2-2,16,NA,TGCGCCAGCAGCCAGCCATCAGGGGCGAACACCGGGGAGCTGTTTTTT,CASSQPSGANTGELFF
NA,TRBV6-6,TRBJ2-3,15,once,TGTGCCAGCAGTCCCCTCCGGGGGAGTACAGATACGCAGTATTTT,CASSPLRGSTDTQYF
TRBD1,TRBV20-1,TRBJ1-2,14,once,TGCAGTGCCTGGACAGGGGAAACCAACTATGGCTACACCTTC,CSAWTGETNYGYTF
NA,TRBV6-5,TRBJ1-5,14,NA,TGTGCCAGCACAACCGGGGGCCTGAATCAGCCCCAGCATTTT,CASTTGGLNQPQHF
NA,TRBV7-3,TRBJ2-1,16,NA,TGTGCCAGCAGCTTGGGCGGAGTACCCCCGGGCAATGAGCAGTTCTTC,CASSLGGVPPGNEQFF
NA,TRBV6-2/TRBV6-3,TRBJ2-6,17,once,TGTGCCAGCACCCCCGTTGGGATGGGCTCTGGGGCCAACGTCCTGACTTTC,CASTPVGMGSGANVLTF
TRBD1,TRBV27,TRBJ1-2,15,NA,TGTGCCAGCAGTCCAACCGGACAGGGGACCTATGGCTACACCTTC,CASSPTGQGTYGYTF
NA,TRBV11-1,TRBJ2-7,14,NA,TGTGCCAGCAGCCCCTACCAAGTTTCCTACGAGCAGTACTTC,CASSPYQVSYEQYF
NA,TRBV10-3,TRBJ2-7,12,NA,TGTGCCATCAAGGGCGCCATGAACGAGCAGTACTTC,CAIKGAMNEQYF
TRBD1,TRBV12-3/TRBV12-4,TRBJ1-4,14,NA,TGTGCCAGCAGCTCTCGACAGGGAACGGAAAAACTGTTTTTT,CASSSRQGTEKLFF
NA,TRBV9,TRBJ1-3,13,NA,TGTGCCAGTCGCAGGGACTCTGGAAACACCATATATTTT,CASRRDSGNTIYF
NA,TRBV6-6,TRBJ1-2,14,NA,TGTGCCAGCAGTTACTCGAAAGGGAACTATGGCTACACCTTC,CASSYSKGNYGYTF
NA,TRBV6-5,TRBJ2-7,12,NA,TGTGCCAGCTCCCACGGGGGCTACGAGCAGTACTTC,CASSHGGYEQYF
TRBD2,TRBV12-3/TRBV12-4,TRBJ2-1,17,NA,TGTGCCAGCAGTGTCGACCCGGGACTAGCGGTAGAGGGTGAGCAGTTCTTC,CASSVDPGLAVEGEQFF
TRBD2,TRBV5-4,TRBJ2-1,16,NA,TGTGCCAGCAGCTCCCCTGGCGGGGGGGCGGAGAATGAGCAGTTCTTC,CASSSPGGGAENEQFF
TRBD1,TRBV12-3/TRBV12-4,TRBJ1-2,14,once,TGTGCCAGCAGTTTACAAAAGGGGGCAGGTGGCTACACCTTC,CASSLQKGAGGYTF
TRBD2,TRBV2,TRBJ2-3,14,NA,TGTGCCGGCGGGAGGGGGATTTCCACAGATACGCAGTATTTT,CAGGRGISTDTQYF
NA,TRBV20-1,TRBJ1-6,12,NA,TGCAGTGCTAGCAGGGGTAATTCACCCCTCCACTTT,CSASRGNSPLHF
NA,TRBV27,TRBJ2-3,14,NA,TGTGCCAGCAGTTTATCTGGTATCACAGATACGCAGTATTTT,CASSLSGITDTQYF
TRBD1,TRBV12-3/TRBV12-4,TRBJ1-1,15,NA,TGTGCCAGCAGTTTGAGGGACAGGGAGAACACTGAAGCTTTCTTT,CASSLRDRENTEAFF
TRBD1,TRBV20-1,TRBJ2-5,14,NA,TGCAGTGCTCTAACTACAGGGGGCGGAGAGACCCAGTACTTC,CSALTTGGGETQYF
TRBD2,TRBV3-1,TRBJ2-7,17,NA,TGTGCCAGCAGCCTCAGACCAGGACTAGCGGGGGGCGACGAGCAGTACTTC,CASSLRPGLAGGDEQYF
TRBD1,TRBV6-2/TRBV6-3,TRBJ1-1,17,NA,TGTGCCAGCAGTTACGAGGGGACAGGGTATAAGAACACTGAAGCTTTCTTT,CASSYEGTGYKNTEAFF
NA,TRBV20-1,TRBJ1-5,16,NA,TGCAGTGCTAGAGATGGCGCAGTAAATCGCAATCAGCCCCAGCATTTT,CSARDGAVNRNQPQHF
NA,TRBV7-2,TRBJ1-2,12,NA,TGTGCCAGCAGCTCAGGCCTCTATGGCTACACCTTC,CASSSGLYGYTF
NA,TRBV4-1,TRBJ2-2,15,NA,TGCGCCAGCAGCCACACCGACCGGGAAACCGGGGAGCTGTTTTTT,CASSHTDRETGELFF
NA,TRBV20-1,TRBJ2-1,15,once,TGCAGTGCCGTGGCGCAGTCGAGCTCCTACAATGAGCAGTTCTTC,CSAVAQSSSYNEQFF
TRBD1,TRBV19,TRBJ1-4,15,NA,TGTGCCAGTAGCATGGACAGGGGGCGAGATGAAAAACTGTTTTTT,CASSMDRGRDEKLFF
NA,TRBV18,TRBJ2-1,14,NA,TGTGCCAGCTCACCATTCAATTCCTACAATGAGCAGTTCTTC,CASSPFNSYNEQFF
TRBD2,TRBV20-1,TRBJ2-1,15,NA,TGCAGTGCTAGATTTAGCGGGCGGGACTACAATGAGCAGTTCTTC,CSARFSGRDYNEQFF
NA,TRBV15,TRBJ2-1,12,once,TGTGCCACCAGCTACCAGGGCGATGAGCAGTTCTTC,CATSYQGDEQFF
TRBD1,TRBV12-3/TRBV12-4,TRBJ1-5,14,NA,TGTGCCAGCAGTTCCCGACAGGGAGGTCAGCCCCAGCATTTT,CASSSRQGGQPQHF
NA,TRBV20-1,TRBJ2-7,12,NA,TGCAGTGCTAGGCGGGGACCCTACGAGCAGTACTTC,CSARRGPYEQYF
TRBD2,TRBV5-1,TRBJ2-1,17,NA,TGCGCCAGCAGCTTGAGACTAGCAGAAAACTCCTACAATGAGCAGTTCTTC,CASSLRLAENSYNEQFF
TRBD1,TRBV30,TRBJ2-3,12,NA,TGTGCCGGGGACAGGGCGGGAGATACGCAGTATTTT,CAGDRAGDTQYF
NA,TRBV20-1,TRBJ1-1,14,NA,TGCAGTGCTAGAGGAACGGGTGCGGGGACTGAAGCTTTCTTT,CSARGTGAGTEAFF
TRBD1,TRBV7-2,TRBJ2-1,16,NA,TGTGCCAGCAGCTTAGCGGACAGGATCTCCTACAATGAGCAGTTCTTC,CASSLADRISYNEQFF
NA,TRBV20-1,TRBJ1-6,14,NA,TGCAGTGCTAGTCCCGGGGATGGGAATTCACCCCTCCACTTT,CSASPGDGNSPLHF
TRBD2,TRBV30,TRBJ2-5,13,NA,TGTGCCTGGAGTGTCGGGGGGAGGGAGACCCAGTACTTC,CAWSVGGRETQYF
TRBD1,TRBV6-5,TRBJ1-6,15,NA,TGTGCCAGCAGTCGTCTGGTCAGGGGGGGTTCACCCCTCCACTTT,CASSRLVRGGSPLHF
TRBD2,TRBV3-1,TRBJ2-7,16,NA,TGTGCCAGCAGCCAAGGGACTAGCGGGGAACCCTACGAGCAGTACTTC,CASSQGTSGEPYEQYF
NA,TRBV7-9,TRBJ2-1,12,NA,TGTGCCAGCGGACGGGAGATCAATGAGCAGTTCTTC,CASGREINEQFF
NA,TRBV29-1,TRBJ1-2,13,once,TGCAGCGTTGATCGGCAGGGCGCCGGAGGCTACACCTTC,CSVDRQGAGGYTF
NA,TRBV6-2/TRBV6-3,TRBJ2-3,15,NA,TGTGCCAGCAGCCAAGAACTAGGTCTCACAGATACGCAGTATTTT,CASSQELGLTDTQYF
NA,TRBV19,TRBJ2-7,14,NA,TGTGCCAGTAGTATTAGGACGGTCTCCTACGAGCAGTACTTC,CASSIRTVSYEQYF
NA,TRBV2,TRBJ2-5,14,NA,TGTGCCAGCAATGGATTGGGGGGCCAAGAGACCCAGTACTTC,CASNGLGGQETQYF
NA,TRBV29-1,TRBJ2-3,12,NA,TGCAGCGTTGGAAGGAGCACAGATACGCAGTATTTT,CSVGRSTDTQYF